This TCR beta chain was documented in a study of tissue T cells after allogeneic stem cell transplantation. The repertoire was sequenced with immunoSEQ multiplex PCR; TCRdb's copy has only in-frame clones and lacks some. The data contain roughly 4,000 clones, around 45% of them singletons. About this clone itself: What it recognizes is unknown. Gene labels here are mouse ones. The read halts 1 residue ahead of the CDR3 end, with the missing end drawn from the germline J gene.

V was shortened by 0 bases and J by 2 bases, with 4 bases between the two germline ends. The V gene's germline CDR1 is KGHPV and CDR2 FQNQEV (reference sequence). There are 14 residues in the CDR3. Notes on the study in general: Blood and spleen captured only part of the tissue TCR repertoire. TCR repertoires tracked anatomic similarity, regardless of disease or transplant status.

Noted time point: mouse harvest day 14 after allogeneic transplant. Tail vein injection delivered 10^7 T-cell-depleted bone marrow cells and 10^6 splenic CD5+ T cells. Mice had MHC-mismatched B6 into BALB/c GVHD, sampled day 7 or 14. The clonotype comes from a female BALB/c mouse given C57BL/6 T cells with graft-versus-host disease after an allogeneic hematopoietic cell transplant. Sequenced: gut tissue. The chain combines TRBV26 with TRBJ1-4; D gene unclear. The sequenced CDR3 bases are TGTGCCAGCAGTCTGTCAGGGTCCAACGAAAGATTATTT. This gives the protein CASSLSGSNERLF. In full, the CDR3 reads CASSLSGSNERLFF.